The clone carrying this TCR beta chain was observed at least ten times. Its antigen is unidentified. Germline-derived CDR1 and CDR2 are SGHRS and YFSETQ. V lost 1 base to trimming and J lost 6 bases, with 11 bases between them. The CDR3 is 14 amino acids. These data come from a study of spatial heterogeneity in lung cancer. Overall study findings and caveats: Tallies of expanded TCRs, which were sorted into ubiquitous and regional groups, correlated with counts of ubiquitous and regional nonsynonymous mutations, respectively. Counts of expanded intratumoral alpha and beta TCRs tracked tumor mutation counts.

The time point here: sample taken at primary tumor resection. The library protocol tagged each TCR cDNA with a unique molecular identifier. TCRdb analysed the 5' RACE reads with MiXCR anew, one entry per CDR3 protein. Of under 2,500 distinct CDR3 sequences listed, less than 25% were seen once; the top ten hold approximately 24%. Sequenced here: lung tumor tissue, sampled at surgery. The receptor comes from a male donor with early-stage non-small cell lung cancer. V gene TRBV5-1 combines with J gene TRBJ1-5, with D unclear. CDR3 nucleotide sequence: TGCGCCAGCAGCTTGCCGGGAGTAGGTCAGCCCCAGCATTTT. It specifies CASSLPGVGQPQHF.